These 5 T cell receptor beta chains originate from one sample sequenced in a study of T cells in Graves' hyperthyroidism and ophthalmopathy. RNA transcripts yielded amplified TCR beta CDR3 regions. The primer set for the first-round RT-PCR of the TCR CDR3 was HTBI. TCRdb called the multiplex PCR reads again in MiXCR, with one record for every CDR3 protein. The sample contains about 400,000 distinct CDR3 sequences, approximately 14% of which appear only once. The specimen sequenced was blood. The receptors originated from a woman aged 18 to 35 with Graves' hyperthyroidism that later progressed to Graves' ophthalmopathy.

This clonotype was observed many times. The CDR3 loop is CASNQGDEKLFF. The CDR3 DNA reads as TGTGCCAGCAACCAGGGAGACGAAAAACTGTTTTTT. The chain has TRBV14 and TRBJ1-4; possibly TRBD1 for D (5 bases). Trimming left V 7 bases short and J 8 bases short, with 11 bases between. Germline CDR1 SGHDN, CDR2 FVKESK. This CDR3 has 12 residues.

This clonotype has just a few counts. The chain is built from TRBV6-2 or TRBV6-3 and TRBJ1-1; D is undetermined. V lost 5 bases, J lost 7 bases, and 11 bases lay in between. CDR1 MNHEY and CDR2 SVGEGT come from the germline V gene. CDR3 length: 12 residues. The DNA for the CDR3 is TGTGCCAGCAGTCCGCCATGGGTTGAAGCTTTCTTT. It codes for CASSPPWVEAFF.

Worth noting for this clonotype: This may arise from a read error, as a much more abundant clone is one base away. The CDR3 region has the DNA TGTGCCAGCAGTTTGACAGGGGGCGATGGCCATGGCTACACCTTC. It specifies CASSLTGGDGHGYTF. The chain uses TRBV28 and TRBJ1-2; TRBD1 agrees at 10 bases. Per germline, CDR1 MDHEN and CDR2 SYDVKM. Trimming removed 3 bases from V and 6 bases from J; junction bases left unmatched: 7. This CDR3 is 15 amino acids long.

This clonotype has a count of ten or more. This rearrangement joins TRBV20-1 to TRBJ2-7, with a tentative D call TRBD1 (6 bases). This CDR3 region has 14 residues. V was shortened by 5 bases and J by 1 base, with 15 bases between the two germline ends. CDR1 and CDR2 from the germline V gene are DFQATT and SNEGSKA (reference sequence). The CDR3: CSAPGQQKSYEQYF. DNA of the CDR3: TGCAGTGCTCCAGGACAGCAGAAATCCTACGAGCAGTACTTC.

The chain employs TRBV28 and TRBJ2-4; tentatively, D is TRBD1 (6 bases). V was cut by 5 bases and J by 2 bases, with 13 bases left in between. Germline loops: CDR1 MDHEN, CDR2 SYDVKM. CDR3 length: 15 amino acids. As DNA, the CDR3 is TGTGCCAGCAGTCTATATAGGGGGACCAAAAACATTCAGTACTTC. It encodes CASSLYRGTKNIQYF.